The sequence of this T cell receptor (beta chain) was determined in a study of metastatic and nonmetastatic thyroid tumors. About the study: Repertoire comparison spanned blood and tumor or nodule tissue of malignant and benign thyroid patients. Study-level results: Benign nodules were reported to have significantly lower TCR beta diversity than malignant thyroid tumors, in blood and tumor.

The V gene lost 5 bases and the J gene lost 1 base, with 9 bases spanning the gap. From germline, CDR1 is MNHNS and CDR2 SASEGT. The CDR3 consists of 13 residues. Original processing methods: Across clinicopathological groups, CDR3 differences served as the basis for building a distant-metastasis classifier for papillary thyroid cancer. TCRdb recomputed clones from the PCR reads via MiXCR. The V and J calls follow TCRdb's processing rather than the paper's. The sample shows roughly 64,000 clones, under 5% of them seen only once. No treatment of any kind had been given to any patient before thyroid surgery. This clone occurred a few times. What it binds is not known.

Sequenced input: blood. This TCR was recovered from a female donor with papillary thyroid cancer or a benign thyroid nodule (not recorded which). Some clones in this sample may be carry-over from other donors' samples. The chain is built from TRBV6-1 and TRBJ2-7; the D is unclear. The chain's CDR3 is CASSTPGSYEQYF. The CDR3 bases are TGTGCCAGCAGTACCCCCGGGTCCTACGAGCAGTACTTC.